The 27 T cell receptor beta chains listed next were all sequenced from one sample in a study of PD-1 blockade in mismatch repair-deficient tumors. TCRdb's copy holds only in-frame clones and misses some; the assay was immunoSEQ multiplex PCR. The repertoire holds tens of thousands of clones, with 70% to 85% as singletons. The sample in question was PBMCs, obtained before pembrolizumab treatment. Receptors originate from an adult with mismatch repair-deficient cancer.

V gene TRBV7-3 combines with J gene TRBJ1-6; 8 positions agree with TRBD1. Germline CDR1 SGHTA, CDR2 FQGTGA. V gave up 3 bases and J gave up 8 bases; unmatched junction bases: 0. The length of the CDR3 is 13 residues. Here the CDR3 reads CASSLDRDSPLHF. CDR3 coding DNA: TGTGCCAGCAGCTTGGACAGGGATTCACCCCTCCACTTT. The full variable domain, with the rest looked up from reference TRBV7-3 and TRBJ1-6, is GAGVSQTPSNKVTEKGKYVELRCDPISGHTALYWYRQSLGQGPEFLIYFQGTGAADDSGLPNDRFFAVRPEGSVSTLKIQRTERGDSAVYLCASSLDRDSPLHFGNGTRLTVT.

The CDR3 coding sequence is TGTGCCAGTAGTGTCTCCGGGACACGGCTATACGAGCAGTACTTC. Its protein is CASSVSGTRLYEQYF. This chain connects TRBV19 to TRBJ2-7; weak D call: TRBD1 (6 bases). This CDR3 contains 15 residues. Trimming cost V 5 bases and J 4 bases, with 18 bases left between them. Germline values: CDR1 LNHDA, CDR2 SQIVND (reference sequence).

As DNA, the CDR3 is TGTGCCAGCAGTTTGGGAGTATATAGTGACGAGCAGTACTTC. Translated, it gives CASSLGVYSDEQYF. The chain links TRBV28 to TRBJ2-7; D might be TRBD2 (5 bases). The CDR3 sequence is 14 residues long. Trimming removed 3 bases at V and 5 bases at J, with 14 bases between. Per the germline V gene, CDR1 is MDHEN and CDR2 is SYDVKM.

The chain carries TRBV5-5 and TRBJ1-2, with 7 bases fitting TRBD1. Looked up from germline, CDR1 is SGHKS and CDR2 is YYEKEE (reference sequence). CDR3 size: 15 residues. The trim removed 3 bases at V and 4 bases at J, leaving 9 bases unmatched. The CDR3 spells CASSSLQGSGYGYTF. For the CDR3, the DNA is TGTGCCAGCAGCTCGCTACAGGGGTCGGGCTATGGCTACACCTTC.

The rearrangement links TRBV18 to TRBJ2-3; tentative D call: TRBD2 (5 bases). The CDR3 runs to 15 residues. The V end was cut by 5 bases, the J end by 0 bases, with 12 bases between. Germline V lookup: CDR1 KGHSH, CDR2 LQKENI. The CDR3 DNA follows: TGTGCCAGCTCAGCCGGACTGGGAAGCACAGATACGCAGTATTTT. This encodes CASSAGLGSTDTQYF.

The chain links TRBV28 to TRBJ2-3, with TRBD1 matching 12 bases. Per germline, CDR1 MDHEN and CDR2 SYDVKM. There are 16 residues in the CDR3. V shed 3 bases, J shed 4 bases, and the junction held 5 bases outside the gene matches. The CDR3 region has the DNA TGTGCCAGCAGTTTTGTGGGACAGGGGGCTTCAGATACGCAGTATTTT. It is translated as CASSFVGQGASDTQYF.

The chain uses TRBV2 and TRBJ1-3, with 11 bases identical to TRBD1. J was trimmed by 4 bases and V by 8 bases; bases with no gene match: 7. The CDR3 sequence is 15 residues long. Germline assignment: CDR1 SNHLY and CDR2 FYNNEI. CDR3 loop: CASSGQGARGNTIYF. The CDR3 coding sequence is TGTGCCAGCTCCGGACAGGGGGCAAGGGGAAACACCATATATTTT.

The chain employs TRBV7-3 and TRBJ2-3; 10 nucleotides agree with TRBD2. Germline V lookup: CDR1 SGHTA, CDR2 FQGTGA. There are 13 residues in the CDR3. V was pared by 6 bases and J by 6 bases, with 3 bases of the junction left unmatched. This chain's CDR3 is CASRLAGTDTQYF. For the CDR3, the DNA is TGTGCCAGCAGACTAGCGGGAACCGATACGCAGTATTTT.

The chain employs TRBV28 and TRBJ2-7, with unresolved D. This CDR3 comprises 13 residues. The ends were cut back, 3 bases at V and 1 base at J, with 7 bases in the middle. Germline assignment: CDR1 MDHEN and CDR2 SYDVKM. DNA for the CDR3: TGTGCCAGCAGTTTTCCCCCTTCCTACGAGCAGTACTTC. Its translation is CASSFPPSYEQYF. Combining the CDR3 with reference TRBV28 and TRBJ2-7 gives the whole variable domain DVKVTQSSRYLVKRTGEKVFLECVQDMDHENMFWYRQDPGLGLRLIYFSYDVKMKEKGDIPEGYSVSREKKERFSLILESASTNQTSMYLCASSFPPSYEQYFGPGTRLTVT.

V and J are TRBV5-4 and TRBJ1-2, with TRBD1 identical over 9 bases. CDR1 is SGHNT and CDR2 is YYREEE in the germline V gene (reference sequence). With V trimmed by 4 bases and J by 8 bases, 9 bases remained unmatched. This CDR3 comprises 14 residues. The CDR3 nucleotides are TGTGCCAGCAGCCAGACAGGGGGAATTGAGGGCTACACCTTC. Translating it yields CASSQTGGIEGYTF.

This clone has just one count. V usage is TRBV28 and J usage is TRBJ2-3, with TRBD2 matching over 13 bases. CDR3 size: 15 residues. CDR1 and CDR2 from the germline V gene are MDHEN and SYDVKM. The junction had 7 bases not matched to a gene; V was cut back by 5 bases and J by 8 bases. This CDR3 reads CASSKRTSGSPTQYF. CDR3 coding DNA: TGTGCCAGCAGTAAAAGGACTAGCGGGAGTCCTACGCAGTATTTT.

The chain is built from TRBV28 and TRBJ1-5; a weak D match, TRBD1 (6 bases). Germline-derived CDR1 and CDR2 are MDHEN and SYDVKM. CDR3 length equals 12 residues. Trimming pared 8 bases from V and 5 bases from J, leaving 10 bases between. The CDR3: CASLQGYQPQHF. In DNA, the CDR3 is TGTGCCAGCTTACAGGGTTATCAGCCCCAGCATTTT.

The CDR3 DNA reads TGTGCCAGCAGGTTAGCGGGAGGAAACACCGGGGAGCTGTTTTTT. Protein sequence: CASRLAGGNTGELFF. J is TRBJ2-2 and V is TRBV28; 10 bases agree with TRBD2. Trimming at V came to 6 bases and at J to 2 bases, leaving 3 bases not matched to a gene. This CDR3 is built from 15 residues. Germline loops: CDR1 MDHEN, CDR2 SYDVKM.

The chain carries TRBV29-1 and TRBJ2-5; D is possibly TRBD2 (7 bases). Trimming removed 0 bases at V and 4 bases at J, with 9 bases between. CDR1 is SQVTM and CDR2 is ANQGSEA in the germline V gene. The CDR3 has 13 amino acids. The CDR3 DNA sequence: TGCAGCGTTGAAGAGGGAGGGGGAGAGACCCAGTACTTC. This sequence encodes CSVEEGGGETQYF.

This chain links TRBV5-8 with TRBJ2-5; TRBD2 matches 8 bases. V shed 2 bases and J 1 base; nucleotides not matched to a gene: 4. The CDR3 contains 15 residues. The germline gives CDR1 SGHTS, CDR2 YDEGEE. The CDR3 nucleotides read TGTGCCAGCAGCTTCGTCACTAGCGGCCAAGAGACCCAGTACTTC. It encodes CASSFVTSGQETQYF.

On this clone: The germline gene is not matched at one end of the junction; a read error may be the cause. The sample has other DNA sequences that encode this CDR3 too. The chain joins TRBV9 to TRBJ1-6, with D possibly matching TRBD1 (6 bases). From germline, CDR1 is SGDLS and CDR2 YYNGEE. The CDR3 runs to 13 residues. This CDR3 reads CASSETGSSPLHF. CDR3 sequence (DNA): TGTGCCAGCAGCGAAACAGGGAGTTCACCCCTCCATTTT.

The genes are TRBV2 and TRBJ2-1; TRBD2 might be the D (5 bases). The germline V gene has CDR1 SNHLY and CDR2 FYNNEI. With 4 bases removed from V and 8 bases from J, the gap between germline ends came to 15 bases. The CDR3 covers 14 residues. As DNA, the CDR3 is TGTGCCAGCAGTGCGGTCCTTGGGAGCGATGAGCAGTTCTTC. It encodes CASSAVLGSDEQFF.

Here the CDR3 DNA reads TGTGCCAGCAGTTTAGGATTGGGGCCTCAAGAGACCCAGTACTTC. Protein: CASSLGLGPQETQYF. This sequence joins TRBV28 and TRBJ2-5, with TRBD1 as a possible D gene (5 bases). This CDR3 is 15 amino acids long. Trimming took off 2 bases at V and 2 bases at J, with 12 bases between the two ends. In germline, CDR1 is MDHEN, CDR2 SYDVKM.

This rearrangement joins TRBV28 to TRBJ2-4; D may be TRBD2 (6 bases). The ends were cut back, 3 bases at V and 2 bases at J, with 11 bases in the middle. CDR1 is MDHEN and CDR2 is SYDVKM in the germline V gene. The CDR3 is 15 amino acids. Here the CDR3 reads CASSLRGEPKNIQYF. The CDR3 DNA follows: TGTGCCAGCAGTTTGCGGGGCGAACCCAAAAACATTCAGTACTTC.

The J gene is TRBJ1-6, the V gene TRBV6-5; no definite D call. V was cut by 6 bases and J by 8 bases, with 14 bases left in between. Germline CDR1 is MNHEY and CDR2 is SVGAGI. CDR3 length: 14 amino acids. The CDR3 loop reads CASRTRGMDSPLHF. As DNA, the CDR3 is TGTGCCAGCAGGACCCGGGGTATGGATTCACCCCTCCACTTT.

The V gene is TRBV5-4, the J gene TRBJ2-2; 7 bases match TRBD1. The CDR3 covers 14 residues. CDR1 is SGHNT, CDR2 YYREEE, per germline (reference sequence). Trimming at V came to 4 bases and at J to 4 bases, leaving 4 bases not matched to a gene. CDR3 residues: CASSPWTGTGELFF. Written as DNA, the CDR3 is TGTGCCAGCAGCCCCTGGACAGGCACCGGGGAGCTGTTTTTT.

The J gene is TRBJ2-5, the V gene TRBV5-1; 9 bases align to TRBD2. CDR1 is SGHRS and CDR2 is YFSETQ in the germline V gene. The V gene end was trimmed by 4 bases and the J gene end by 5 bases; junction bases not matched to a gene: 12. The CDR3 runs to 16 residues. CDR3 residues: CASSLGNSGSLETQYF. CDR3 in DNA: TGCGCCAGCAGCCTCGGGAATAGCGGGAGTTTGGAGACCCAGTACTTC.

This chain links TRBV5-1 with TRBJ1-1; TRBD1 aligns across 7 bases. V dropped 3 bases and J dropped 2; count of bases not matched to a gene: 4. Germline V gene sequence: CDR1 SGHRS, CDR2 YFSETQ. This CDR3 contains 14 residues. DNA for the CDR3: TGCGCCAGCAGCTCCTGGACAGGTAACACTGAAGCTTTCTTT. Translated: CASSSWTGNTEAFF.

This chain connects TRBV19 to TRBJ1-3, with D unclear. Looked up from germline, CDR1 is LNHDA and CDR2 is SQIVND (reference sequence). The V and J ends lost 3 bases and 3 bases respectively, with 9 bases between them. The CDR3 extends over 14 amino acids. CDR3 nucleotide sequence: TGTGCCAGTAGTATTCGAGGTTATGGAAACACCATATATTTT. It translates to CASSIRGYGNTIYF.

This chain joins TRBV7-2 and TRBJ2-1; a possible D gene is TRBD2 (6 bases). Trimming left V 2 bases short and J 7 bases short, with 15 bases between. The CDR3 has 15 residues. Germline loops: CDR1 SGHTA, CDR2 FQGNSA. As DNA, the CDR3 is TGTGCCAGCAGCTTAAACTTCCGTGGGAGGAATGAGCAGTTCTTC. Encoded protein: CASSLNFRGRNEQFF.

Only one count was recorded for this clone. The chain links TRBV27 to TRBJ2-3; 9 bases map to TRBD2. J lost 6 bases, V lost 5 bases, and 12 bases had no gene match. This CDR3 spans 16 amino acids. Germline assignment: CDR1 MNHEY and CDR2 SMNVEV (reference sequence). In nucleotides, the CDR3 is TGTGCCAGCAGTCCTGAAGGGCTAGCGGGGAGGGATACGCAGTATTTT. This sequence encodes CASSPEGLAGRDTQYF.

The chain has TRBV30 and TRBJ1-4, with 7 bases that match TRBD1. V shed 3 bases, J shed 0 bases, and the junction held 1 base outside the gene matches. The CDR3 is 14 amino acids. Germline V gene data show CDR1 as GTSNPN and CDR2 as SVGIG (reference sequence). CDR3 sequence (DNA): TGTGCCTGGAGGGGGACAGCAACTAATGAAAAACTGTTTTTT. Protein: CAWRGTATNEKLFF.